This TCR beta chain derives from a study of blood T cell repertoires in COVID-19. Study as a whole: PBMCs, B-cell-depleted T cells, or T cells were the source of the cDNA or gDNA that made up the material.

Germline CDR1 is LNHDA and CDR2 is SQIVND (reference sequence). The CDR3 length is 14 residues. The J segment lost 3 bases and the V segment lost 10 bases, leaving 9 bases of the junction unmatched. This clone has just a few counts. Authors' processing steps: Reference gene primer amplification in the assay estimated nucleated cell counts. The repertoire was sequenced with immunoSEQ multiplex PCR; TCRdb's copy has only in-frame clones and lacks some. V, J and clone size are those of that table, while D and trimming were read from the DNA. The sample lists fewer than 250,000 clones, more than 70% occurring once.

Sequenced input: PBMCs or T cells enriched from blood (not recorded which). The rearrangement joins TRBV19 to TRBJ1-5; 7 bases agree with TRBD1. The receptor's source is a woman between 45 and 60 years old who had recovered from COVID-19. The CDR3 region has the DNA TGTGCCACGGCCTACAGGGGCTTCAATCAGCCCCAGCATTTT. It specifies CATAYRGFNQPQHF.